This T cell receptor beta chain was observed in a study of Ad26.COV2.S vaccination and SARS-CoV-2 variants. Background on the study: COV1001, an Ad26.COV2.S trial, supplied this vaccine-arm donor.

Regarding the study as a whole: Recipients of vaccine and of placebo showed similar breadth of their non-spike TCR repertoires.

Germline V lookup: CDR1 LNHDA, CDR2 SQIVND (reference sequence). V lost 8 bases and J 4 bases, leaving 18 bases between the germline ends. The CDR3 consists of 15 residues. Documented treatment: roughly 19 received Ad26.COV2.S at low or high dose, single or two shots; 5 received placebo; per-sample allocation not given. Material that was analyzed had been drawn on day 63 after the first vaccine or placebo injection. At a Boston site, the person donating was an adult of 18-55 years. Here immunoSEQ multiplex PCR was the method, and the copy in TCRdb shows in-frame clones only, minus some. The repertoire consists of about 440,000 clones, with less than 95% occurring once and the leading ten covering roughly 4%. A remark on this clone: Its antigen is as yet unknown.

The material was peripheral blood, obtained in a trial of Ad26.COV2.S vaccine versus placebo. The chain couples TRBV19 to TRBJ1-5, with TRBD1 as a possible D gene (5 bases). The sequence derives from a person between 18 and 65 years old who received the Ad26.COV2.S COVID-19 vaccine or a placebo. The CDR3 DNA sequence: TGTGCCAGTGCCGCAGGGACGGGTCAGAATCAGCCCCAGCATTTT. It specifies CASAAGTGQNQPQHF.